This TCR beta chain appears in the sequencing data of a study of beta chain features in type 1 diabetes. Study findings and constraints: In every one of the four CD4+ subsets, TCRB CDR3s were moderately but significantly shorter in Type 1 diabetes patients.

V lost 4 bases to trimming and J lost 8 bases, with 19 bases between them. The CDR3 totals 15 residues. Germline V gene data show CDR1 as SGHRS and CDR2 as YFSETQ. Reverse transcribing all isolated RNA meant expressed TCRB transcripts were sequenced. Only in-frame clones appear in the TCRdb table, and some are missing; sequencing was by immunoSEQ multiplex PCR. The sample has a few hundred thousand clones, around 15% seen once. To note about this clone: Its matching antigen is unknown.

The V call is TRBV5-1, the J call TRBJ2-1; possibly TRBD1 for D (7 bases). The origin of this receptor is a man younger than 40 with type 1 diabetes. Input material: naive CD4+ T cells from blood. In DNA form, the CDR3 reads TGCGCCAGCAGCCTCACAGGGGAGGCAACCCATGAGCAGTTCTTC. Translating gives CASSLTGEATHEQFF.